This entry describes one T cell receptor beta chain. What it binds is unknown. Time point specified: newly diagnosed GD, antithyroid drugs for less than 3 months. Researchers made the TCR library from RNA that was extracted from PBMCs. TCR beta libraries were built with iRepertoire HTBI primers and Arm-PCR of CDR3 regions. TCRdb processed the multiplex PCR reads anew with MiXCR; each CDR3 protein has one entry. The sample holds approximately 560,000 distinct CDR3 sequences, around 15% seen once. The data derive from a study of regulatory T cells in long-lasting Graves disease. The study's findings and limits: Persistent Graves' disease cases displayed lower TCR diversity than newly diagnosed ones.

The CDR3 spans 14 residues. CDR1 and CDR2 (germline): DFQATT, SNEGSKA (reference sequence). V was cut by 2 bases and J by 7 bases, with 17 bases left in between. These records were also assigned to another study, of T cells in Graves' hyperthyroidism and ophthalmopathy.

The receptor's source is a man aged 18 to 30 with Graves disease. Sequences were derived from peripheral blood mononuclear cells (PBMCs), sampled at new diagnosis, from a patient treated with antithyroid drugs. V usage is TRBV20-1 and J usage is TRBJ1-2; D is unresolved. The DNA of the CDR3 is TGCAGTGCTAGACCCCGGGGAGGAGCAGGTGGCTACACCTTC. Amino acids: CSARPRGGAGGYTF.